The next 15 T cell receptor beta chains were all read from a single sample in a study of blood T cell repertoires in COVID-19. Sequencing was performed with immunoSEQ multiplex PCR; in TCRdb, only in-frame clones are kept and a portion is missing. The table lists roughly 120,000 clones, roughly nine tenths of them singletons. Material: peripheral blood. The receptor set was obtained from a man aged 70 or older who had recovered from COVID-19.

The gene calls are TRBV7-2 and TRBJ1-3, with D possibly TRBD1 on 6 matching bases. This CDR3 has 16 residues. The germline V and J ends were trimmed by 1 base and 3 bases, with 13 bases remaining between them. Germline values: CDR1 SGHTA, CDR2 FQGNSA. DNA of the CDR3: TGTGCCAGCAGCTTAGGGGGACATCGTAATGGAAACACCATATATTTT. It translates to CASSLGGHRNGNTIYF.

The V call is TRBV11-2, the J call TRBJ2-2; 9 positions agree with TRBD2. The CDR3 is made up of 16 amino acids. Germline trimming cut 5 bases from V and 4 bases from J; bases unmatched to any gene: 8. Germline V lookup: CDR1 SGHAT, CDR2 FQNNGV. Here the CDR3 DNA reads TGTGCCAGCAGCCTAGGACTAGCGTCCAGCACCGGGGAGCTGTTTTTT. Translation gives CASSLGLASSTGELFF.

The rearrangement links TRBV29-1 to TRBJ2-7; perhaps TRBD2 as D (5 bases). The CDR3 is 12 residues long. V lost 7 bases and J lost 4, with 14 bases in between. CDR1 is SQVTM, CDR2 ANQGSEA, per germline. The CDR3 DNA is TGCAGCGCGCTCGGACTTCTGTACGAGCAGTACTTC. Amino acids: CSALGLLYEQYF.

This clone was found a few times. V and J are TRBV18 and TRBJ2-2, with 7 nucleotides matching TRBD1. Germline V lookup: CDR1 KGHSH, CDR2 LQKENI. This CDR3 has 14 residues. With 2 bases clipped from V and 6 bases from J, the junction kept 3 bases outside the gene matches. CDR3 DNA: TGTGCCAGCTCACCAAAAGGGGGCCCCGGGGAGCTGTTTTTT. Its protein is CASSPKGGPGELFF.

This CDR3 is CATSDLIAGGPGETQYF. DNA of the CDR3: TGTGCCACCAGTGATTTGATCGCGGGAGGGCCGGGGGAGACCCAGTACTTC. The chain has TRBV24-1 and TRBJ2-5; 9 bases match TRBD2. The CDR3 totals 17 residues. Germline CDR1 reads KGHDR; CDR2 reads SFDVKD. V lost 0 bases to trimming and J lost 5 bases; unmatched junction nucleotides: 9.

The J gene is TRBJ2-1, the V gene TRBV27; 9 bases fit TRBD2. Germline V gene lookup returns CDR1 MNHEY and CDR2 SMNVEV (reference sequence). The CDR3 is made up of 15 amino acids. V lost 2 bases, J lost 6 bases, and 5 bases stayed unmatched. CDR3: CASSLGGRAGNEQFF. DNA for the CDR3: TGTGCCAGCAGTTTAGGCGGGAGGGCAGGCAATGAGCAGTTCTTC.

V and J are TRBV3-1 (or the pseudogene TRBV3-2) and TRBJ1-5; D is uncertain. The length of the CDR3 is 13 residues. Germline CDR1 and CDR2: LGHDT and YNNKEL (reference sequence). V lost 2 bases and J 3 bases, leaving 5 bases between the germline ends. The CDR3 region is CASSQSINQPQHF. CDR3 nucleotide sequence: TGTGCCAGCAGCCAATCCATCAATCAGCCCCAGCATTTT.

The chain uses TRBV27 and TRBJ1-3, with D perhaps TRBD1 (6 bases). This CDR3 region has 14 residues. Germline CDR1 reads MNHEY; CDR2 reads SMNVEV (reference sequence). V was pared by 3 bases and J by 2 bases, with 8 bases between. The CDR3: CASSFRGAGNTIYF. CDR3 DNA sequence: TGTGCCAGCAGTTTCAGGGGAGCTGGAAACACCATATATTTT.

As for this clone: The same CDR3 arises from other DNA sequences in this sample as well. The chain uses TRBV27 and TRBJ2-2, with TRBD2 identical over 9 bases. This CDR3 spans 20 amino acids. Germline V gene data show CDR1 as MNHEY and CDR2 as SMNVEV (reference sequence). J lost 8 bases, V lost 5 bases, and 24 bases had no gene match. In nucleotides, the CDR3 is TGTGCCAGCAGTCCCAGGAGGATAGCGGGAGCGAGTGGTCGCACTGGGGAGCTGTTTTTT. Protein product: CASSPRRIAGASGRTGELFF.

The DNA for the CDR3 is TGTGCCAGCAGCTTGTCACTAACTTGGACAGATAATTCACCCCTCCACTTT. Its protein product is CASSLSLTWTDNSPLHF. The rearrangement joins TRBV5-6 to TRBJ1-6; a possible D gene is TRBD1 (6 bases). Trimming removed 1 base from V and 5 bases from J, with 16 bases in between. The CDR3 extends over 17 amino acids. Per germline, CDR1 SGHDT and CDR2 YYEEEE.

V is TRBV20-1 and J is TRBJ2-5, with D perhaps matching TRBD1 (6 bases). Trimming stripped 6 bases from V and 5 bases from J, with 10 bases between. The CDR3 extends over 11 amino acids. The germline V gene has CDR1 DFQATT and CDR2 SNEGSKA (reference sequence). Here the CDR3 reads CSAWTVETQYF. For the CDR3, the DNA is TGCAGTGCATGGACAGTGGAGACCCAGTACTTC.

The J gene is TRBJ2-2, the V gene TRBV24-1; D unresolved. Germline lookup yields CDR1 KGHDR and CDR2 SFDVKD. V lost 8 bases, J lost 5 bases, and 8 bases lay in between. This CDR3 is 12 amino acids long. CDR3 sequence: CATMSLTGELFF. The DNA of the CDR3 is TGTGCCACCATGTCTCTGACCGGGGAGCTGTTTTTT.

This chain joins TRBV9 and TRBJ2-7; 11 nucleotides match TRBD2. The germline CDR1 and CDR2 sequences are SGDLS and YYNGEE. V lost 4 bases, J lost 2 bases, and 5 bases stayed unmatched. The CDR3 is made up of 15 amino acids. CDR3 sequence reads: CASSLGTSGTYEQYF. The CDR3 region has the DNA TGTGCCAGCAGCCTCGGGACTAGCGGAACCTACGAGCAGTACTTC.

The genes are TRBV5-1 and TRBJ1-5; D is unresolved. The CDR3 contains 14 residues. CDR1 SGHRS and CDR2 YFSETQ come from the germline V gene. The V and J ends lost 0 bases and 4 bases respectively, with 8 bases between them. CDR3 protein: CASSLDSGNQPQHF. The CDR3 bases are TGCGCCAGCAGCTTGGACAGTGGGAATCAGCCCCAGCATTTT.

This clone was recorded only once. V is TRBV2 and J is TRBJ1-6; 8 nucleotides line up with TRBD1. This CDR3 contains 15 residues. The J segment lost 7 bases and the V segment lost 6 bases, leaving 8 bases of the junction unmatched. Germline-derived CDR1 and CDR2 are SNHLY and FYNNEI. CDR3 in amino acids: CASSETGAANSPLHF. DNA for the CDR3: TGTGCCAGCAGCGAGACAGGGGCCGCGAATTCACCCCTCCACTTT. The full variable domain, completed using reference TRBV2 and TRBJ1-6, is EPEVTQTPSHQVTQMGQEVILRCVPISNHLYFYWYRQILGQKVEFLVSFYNNEISEKSEIFDDQFSVERPDGSNFTLKIRSTKLEDSAMYFCASSETGAANSPLHFGNGTRLTVT.